The TCR beta chain under discussion was sequenced for a study of shared T cell receptors in the human thymus (dated by TCRdb to about 2021). Study-level background: The study examined how self-reactive, shared T-cell receptor alpha chains are generated in the human thymus.

V and J are trimmed by 2 bases and 3 bases, and the gene matches miss 8 bases of the junction. The CDR3 sequence holds 16 residues, the cysteine and phenylalanine included. This entry keeps only the CDR3 DNA: 48 bases, framed from base 1. Looking up the germline V gene (reference sequence) yields CDR1 SGHNT and CDR2 YYREEE. In regard to this clone: Its antigen specificity is not known. Base qualities are not provided; no much larger clone lies one nucleotide away.

Library method: the immunoSEQ multiplex PCR assay. Held by TCRdb, this immuneACCESS table contains in-frame sequences only and omits some clones. Under half of the omission traces to an unresolved V gene where checked; the cause of the rest is unknown. The sample table records more than 300,000 clones; 95% of these occur just once. Jointly, the top ten make up roughly 0.02% of the sample. The rearrangement combines TRBV5-4 with TRBJ2-7, and 10 bases in between align with TRBD2. The sequencing sample was made of thymocytes. The sequence came from a human donor. The DNA reads TGTGCCAGCAGCTTTAGAGCGGGAGGGGAAAACTACGAGCAGTACTTC. Its protein is CASSFRAGGENYEQYF.